One T cell receptor (beta chain) is described in this entry. The antigen is unknown. The data belong to a study of cytomegalovirus exposure and HLA in healthy donors. Donors showed nominal health when sampled, although they likely had unrecorded immune exposures. It was with 60 Vbeta and 13 Jbeta primers that the PCR ran. The repertoire was sequenced with immunoSEQ multiplex PCR; TCRdb's copy has only in-frame clones and lacks some. The sample holds about 180,000 clones; approximately 80% are singletons and the top ten take around 2.2%. Findings and caveats of the study: The listing of 150 to 200 TCR beta chains classed them as cytomegalovirus-associated.

The sequenced sample consisted of PBMCs. This sequence originates from a woman under 40 in good health and CMV-seronegative.

CDR3 coding DNA: TGCGCCAGCAGCTTGGGTACAGGGGCCTCCTACGAGCAGTACTTC. Protein: CASSLGTGASYEQYF. The gene calls are TRBV5-1 and TRBJ2-7; 7 bases are shared with TRBD1. CDR1 and CDR2 (germline): SGHRS, YFSETQ. The junction had 3 bases not matched to a gene; V was cut back by 0 bases and J by 0 bases. CDR3 length: 15 residues.